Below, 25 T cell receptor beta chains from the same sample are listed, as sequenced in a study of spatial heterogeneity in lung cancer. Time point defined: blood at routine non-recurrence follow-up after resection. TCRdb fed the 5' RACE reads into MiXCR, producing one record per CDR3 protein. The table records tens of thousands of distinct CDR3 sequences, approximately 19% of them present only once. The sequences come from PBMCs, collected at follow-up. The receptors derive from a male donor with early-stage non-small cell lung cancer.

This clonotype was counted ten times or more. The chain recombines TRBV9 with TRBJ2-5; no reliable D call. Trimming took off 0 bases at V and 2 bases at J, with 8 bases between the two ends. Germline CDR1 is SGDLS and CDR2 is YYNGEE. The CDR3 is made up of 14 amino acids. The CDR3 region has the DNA TGTGCCAGCAGCGTAGGGACGGTTCAAGAGACCCAGTACTTC. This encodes CASSVGTVQETQYF.

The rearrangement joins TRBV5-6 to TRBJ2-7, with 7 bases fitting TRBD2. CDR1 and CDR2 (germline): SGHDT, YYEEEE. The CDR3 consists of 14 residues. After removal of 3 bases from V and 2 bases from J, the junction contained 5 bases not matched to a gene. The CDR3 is CASSYTGGAYEQYF. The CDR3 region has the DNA TGTGCCAGCAGCTATACGGGGGGAGCCTACGAGCAGTACTTC.

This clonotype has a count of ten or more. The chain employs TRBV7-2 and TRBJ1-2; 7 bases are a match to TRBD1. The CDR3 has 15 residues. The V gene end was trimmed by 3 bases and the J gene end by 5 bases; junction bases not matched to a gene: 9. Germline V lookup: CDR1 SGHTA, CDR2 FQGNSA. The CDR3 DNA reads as TGTGCCAGCAGCTTCCAGTCAGGGGGTGGATATGGCTACACCTTC. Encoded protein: CASSFQSGGGYGYTF.

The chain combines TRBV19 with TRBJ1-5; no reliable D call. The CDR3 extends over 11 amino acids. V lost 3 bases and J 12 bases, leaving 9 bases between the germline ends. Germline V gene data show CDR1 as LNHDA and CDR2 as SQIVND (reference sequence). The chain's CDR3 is CASSIGQDQHF. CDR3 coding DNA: TGTGCCAGTAGTATTGGTCAGGACCAGCATTTT. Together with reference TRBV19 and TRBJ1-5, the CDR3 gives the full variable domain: DGGITQSPKYLFRKEGQNVTLSCEQNLNHDAMYWYRQDPGQGLRLIYYSQIVNDFQKGDIAEGYSVSREKKESFPLTVTSAQKNPTAFYLCASSIGQDQHFGDGTRLSIL.

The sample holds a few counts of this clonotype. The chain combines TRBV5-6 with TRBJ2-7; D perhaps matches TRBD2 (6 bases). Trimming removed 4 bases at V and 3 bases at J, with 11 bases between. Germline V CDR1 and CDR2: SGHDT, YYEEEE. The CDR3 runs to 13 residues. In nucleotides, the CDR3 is TGTGCCAGCAGCCAGGGACTTCACTACGAGCAGTACTTC. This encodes CASSQGLHYEQYF. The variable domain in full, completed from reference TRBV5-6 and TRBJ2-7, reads DAGVTQSPTHLIKTRGQQVTLRCSPKSGHDTVSWYQQALGQGPQFIFQYYEEEERQRGNFPDRFSGHQFPNYSSELNVNALLLGDSALYLCASSQGLHYEQYFGPGTRLTVT.

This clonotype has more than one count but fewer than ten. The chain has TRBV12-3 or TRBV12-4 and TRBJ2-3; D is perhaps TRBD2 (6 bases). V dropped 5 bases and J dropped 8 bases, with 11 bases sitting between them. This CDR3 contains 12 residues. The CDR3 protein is CASSPLGGTQYF. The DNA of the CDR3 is TGTGCCAGCAGTCCCCTGGGGGGTACGCAGTATTTT.

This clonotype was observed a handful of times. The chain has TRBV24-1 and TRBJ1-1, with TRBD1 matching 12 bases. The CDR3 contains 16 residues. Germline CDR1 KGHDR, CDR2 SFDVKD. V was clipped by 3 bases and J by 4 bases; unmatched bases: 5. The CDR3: CATSDGTGGAGTEAFF. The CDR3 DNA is TGTGCCACCAGTGATGGGACAGGGGGCGCAGGCACTGAAGCTTTCTTT.

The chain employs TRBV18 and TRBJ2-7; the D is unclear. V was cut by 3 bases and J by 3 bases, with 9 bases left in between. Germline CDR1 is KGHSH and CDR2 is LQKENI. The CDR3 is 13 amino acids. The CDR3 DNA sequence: TGTGCCAGCTCACCTACGGCATTCTACGAGCAGTACGTC. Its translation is CASSPTAFYEQYV.

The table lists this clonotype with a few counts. This CDR3 is CASRSGDQSTEAFF. The DNA of the CDR3 is TGTGCCAGCAGATCGGGGGATCAGAGCACTGAAGCTTTCTTT. This chain joins TRBV12-3 or TRBV12-4 and TRBJ1-1; perhaps TRBD1 as D (5 bases). The V end lost 6 bases, the J end lost 4 bases, and 15 bases lay between the germline ends. The CDR3 is 14 amino acids.

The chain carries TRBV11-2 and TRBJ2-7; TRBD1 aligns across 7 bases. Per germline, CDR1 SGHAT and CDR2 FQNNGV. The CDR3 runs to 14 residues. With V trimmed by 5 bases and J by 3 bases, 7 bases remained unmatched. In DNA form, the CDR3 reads TGTGCCAGCAGCCAATCATCAGGGGGCTACGAGCAGTACGTC. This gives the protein CASSQSSGGYEQYV.

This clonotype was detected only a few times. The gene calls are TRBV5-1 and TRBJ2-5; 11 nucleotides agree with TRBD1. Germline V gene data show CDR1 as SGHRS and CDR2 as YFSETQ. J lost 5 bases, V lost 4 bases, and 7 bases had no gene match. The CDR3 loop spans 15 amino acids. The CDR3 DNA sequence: TGCGCCAGCAGCCCCGGGACAGGGGGAGAGGAGACCCAGTACTTC. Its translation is CASSPGTGGEETQYF.

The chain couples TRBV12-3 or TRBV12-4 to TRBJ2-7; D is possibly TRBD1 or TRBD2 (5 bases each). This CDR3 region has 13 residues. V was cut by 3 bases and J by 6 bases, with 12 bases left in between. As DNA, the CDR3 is TGTGCCAGCAGTTTGGGGGAGAAGCGCGAGCAGTACTTC. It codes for CASSLGEKREQYF.

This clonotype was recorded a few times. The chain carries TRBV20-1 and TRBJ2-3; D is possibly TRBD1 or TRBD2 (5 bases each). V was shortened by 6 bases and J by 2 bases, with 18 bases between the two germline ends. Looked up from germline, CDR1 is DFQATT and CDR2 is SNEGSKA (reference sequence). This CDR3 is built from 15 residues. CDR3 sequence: CSAPPSWGPTDTQYF. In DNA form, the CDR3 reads TGCAGTGCACCCCCTAGCTGGGGCCCCACAGATACGCAGTATTTT.

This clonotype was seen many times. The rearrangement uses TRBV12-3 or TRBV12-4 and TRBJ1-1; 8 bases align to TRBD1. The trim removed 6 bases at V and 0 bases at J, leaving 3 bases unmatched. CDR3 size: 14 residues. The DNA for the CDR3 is TGTGCCAGCAGACCGGGACAGGTGAACACTGAAGCTTTCTTT. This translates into CASRPGQVNTEAFF.

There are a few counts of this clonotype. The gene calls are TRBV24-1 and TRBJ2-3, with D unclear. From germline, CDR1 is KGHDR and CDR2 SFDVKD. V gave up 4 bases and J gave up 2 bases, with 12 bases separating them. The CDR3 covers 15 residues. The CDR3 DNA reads TGTGCCACCAGTGACCACGCGAGGTACACAGATACGCAGTATTTT. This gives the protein CATSDHARYTDTQYF.

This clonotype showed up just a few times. CDR3 region: CASSSARGSYEQYF. CDR3 coding DNA: TGTGCCAGCAGTTCGGCTCGGGGCTCCTACGAGCAGTACTTC. The chain joins TRBV12-3 or TRBV12-4 to TRBJ2-7, with D perhaps TRBD2 (5 bases). V was pared by 4 bases and J by 0 bases, with 10 bases between. This CDR3 has 14 residues.

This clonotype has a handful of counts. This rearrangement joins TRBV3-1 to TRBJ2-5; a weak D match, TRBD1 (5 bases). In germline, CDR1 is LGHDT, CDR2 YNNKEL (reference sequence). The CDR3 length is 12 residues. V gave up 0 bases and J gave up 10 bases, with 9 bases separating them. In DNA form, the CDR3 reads TGTGCCAGCAGCCAAGAACTGACAGTCCAGTACTTC. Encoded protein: CASSQELTVQYF.

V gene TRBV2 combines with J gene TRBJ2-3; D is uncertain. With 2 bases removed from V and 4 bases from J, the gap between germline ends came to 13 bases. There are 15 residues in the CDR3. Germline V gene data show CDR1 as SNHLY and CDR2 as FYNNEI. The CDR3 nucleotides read TGTGCCAGCAGTGAAACAGAGTGGTCGGCAGATACGCAGTATTTT. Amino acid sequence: CASSETEWSADTQYF.

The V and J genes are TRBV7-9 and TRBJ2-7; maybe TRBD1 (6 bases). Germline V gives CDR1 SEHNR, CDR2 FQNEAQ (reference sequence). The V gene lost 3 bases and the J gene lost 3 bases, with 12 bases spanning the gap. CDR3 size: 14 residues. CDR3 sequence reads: CASSFVGASYEQYF. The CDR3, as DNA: TGTGCCAGCAGCTTTGTGGGGGCTAGCTACGAGCAGTACTTC.

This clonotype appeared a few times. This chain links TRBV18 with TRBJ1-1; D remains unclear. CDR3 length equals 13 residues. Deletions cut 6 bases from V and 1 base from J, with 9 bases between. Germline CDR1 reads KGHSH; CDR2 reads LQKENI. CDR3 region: CASSSDENTEAFF. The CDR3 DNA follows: TGTGCCAGCTCGTCGGACGAGAACACTGAAGCTTTCTTT.

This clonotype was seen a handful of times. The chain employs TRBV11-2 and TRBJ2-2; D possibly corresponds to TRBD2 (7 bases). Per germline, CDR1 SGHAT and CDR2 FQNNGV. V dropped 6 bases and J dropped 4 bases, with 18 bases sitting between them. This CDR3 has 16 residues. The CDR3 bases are TGTGCCAGCAGACCGATGGGGGGGCGGGGCACCGGGGAGCTGTTTTTT. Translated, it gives CASRPMGGRGTGELFF.

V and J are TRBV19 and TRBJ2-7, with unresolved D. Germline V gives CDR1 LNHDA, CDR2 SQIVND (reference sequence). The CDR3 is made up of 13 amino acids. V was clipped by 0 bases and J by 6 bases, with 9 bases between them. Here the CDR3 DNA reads TGTGCCAGTAGTATAGATGAGTTTTCCGAGCAGTACTTC. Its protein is CASSIDEFSEQYF. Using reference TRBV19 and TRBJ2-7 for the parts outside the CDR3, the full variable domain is DGGITQSPKYLFRKEGQNVTLSCEQNLNHDAMYWYRQDPGQGLRLIYYSQIVNDFQKGDIAEGYSVSREKKESFPLTVTSAQKNPTAFYLCASSIDEFSEQYFGPGTRLTVT.

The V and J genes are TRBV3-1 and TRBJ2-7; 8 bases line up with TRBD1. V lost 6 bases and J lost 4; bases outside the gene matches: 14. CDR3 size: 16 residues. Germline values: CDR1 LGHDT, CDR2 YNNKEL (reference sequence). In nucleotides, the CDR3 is TGTGCCAGCAGTCGTCTGAGTGGGACAGGAGGGTACGAGCAGTACTTC. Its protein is CASSRLSGTGGYEQYF.

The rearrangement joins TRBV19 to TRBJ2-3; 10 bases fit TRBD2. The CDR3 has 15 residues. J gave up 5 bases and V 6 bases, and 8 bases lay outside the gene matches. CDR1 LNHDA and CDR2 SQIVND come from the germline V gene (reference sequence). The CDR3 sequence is CASSLLAGFGDTQYF. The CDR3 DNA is TGTGCCAGTAGCCTACTAGCGGGATTTGGAGATACGCAGTATTTT.

The CDR3 here is CASSLWAGVETQYF. The CDR3 DNA reads TGTGCCAGCAGCTTATGGGCAGGGGTAGAGACCCAGTACTTC. The V and J genes are TRBV7-2 and TRBJ2-5, with a possible D match to TRBD1 (6 bases). V gave up 2 bases and J gave up 4 bases, with 11 bases separating them. This CDR3 has 14 residues. Germline V CDR1 and CDR2: SGHTA, FQGNSA.